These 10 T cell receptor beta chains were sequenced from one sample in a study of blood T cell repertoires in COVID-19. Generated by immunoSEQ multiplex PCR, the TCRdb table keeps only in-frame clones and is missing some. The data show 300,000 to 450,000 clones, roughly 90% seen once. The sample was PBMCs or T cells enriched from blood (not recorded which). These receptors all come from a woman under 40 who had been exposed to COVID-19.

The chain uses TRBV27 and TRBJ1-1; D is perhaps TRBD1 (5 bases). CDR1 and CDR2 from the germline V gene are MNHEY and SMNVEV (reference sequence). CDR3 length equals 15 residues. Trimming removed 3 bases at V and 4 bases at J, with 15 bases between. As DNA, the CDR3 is TGTGCCAGCAGTTTGTCCCGGAGCGGGGGCACTGAAGCTTTCTTT. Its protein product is CASSLSRSGGTEAFF.

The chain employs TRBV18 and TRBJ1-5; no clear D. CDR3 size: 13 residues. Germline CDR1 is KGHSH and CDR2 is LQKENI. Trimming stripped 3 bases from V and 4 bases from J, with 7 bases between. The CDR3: CASSPDLNQPQHF. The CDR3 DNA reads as TGTGCCAGCTCACCGGACTTAAATCAGCCCCAGCATTTT.

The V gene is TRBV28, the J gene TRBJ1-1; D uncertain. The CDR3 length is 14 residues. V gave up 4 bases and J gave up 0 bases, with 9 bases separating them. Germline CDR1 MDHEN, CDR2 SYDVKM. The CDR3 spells CASSSLTLNTEAFF. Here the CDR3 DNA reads TGTGCCAGCAGTTCCCTTACATTGAACACTGAAGCTTTCTTT.

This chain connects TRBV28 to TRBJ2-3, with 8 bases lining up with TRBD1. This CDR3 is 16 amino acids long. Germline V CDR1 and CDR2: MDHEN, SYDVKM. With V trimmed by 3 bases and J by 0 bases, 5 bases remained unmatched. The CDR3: CASSLDRAPSTDTQYF. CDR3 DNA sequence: TGTGCCAGCAGTTTGGACAGGGCCCCTAGCACAGATACGCAGTATTTT. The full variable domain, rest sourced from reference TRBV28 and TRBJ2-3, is DVKVTQSSRYLVKRTGEKVFLECVQDMDHENMFWYRQDPGLGLRLIYFSYDVKMKEKGDIPEGYSVSREKKERFSLILESASTNQTSMYLCASSLDRAPSTDTQYFGPGTRLTVL.

CDR3 sequence: CASGLGGLAGVYEQYF. In nucleotides, the CDR3 is TGTGCTAGTGGTTTGGGAGGACTAGCGGGAGTTTACGAGCAGTACTTC. The V call is TRBV12-5, the J call TRBJ2-7; 13 nucleotides line up with TRBD2. Trimming took 1 base from V and 4 from J; bases not matched to a gene: 4. Germline-derived CDR1 and CDR2 are LGHNT and FRNRAP. The CDR3 extends over 16 amino acids.

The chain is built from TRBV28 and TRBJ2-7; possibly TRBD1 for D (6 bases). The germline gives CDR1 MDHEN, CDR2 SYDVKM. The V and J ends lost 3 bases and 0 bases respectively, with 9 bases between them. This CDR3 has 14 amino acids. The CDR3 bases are TGTGCCAGCAGTTTTACAGGGAACTCCTACGAGCAGTACTTC. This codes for CASSFTGNSYEQYF.

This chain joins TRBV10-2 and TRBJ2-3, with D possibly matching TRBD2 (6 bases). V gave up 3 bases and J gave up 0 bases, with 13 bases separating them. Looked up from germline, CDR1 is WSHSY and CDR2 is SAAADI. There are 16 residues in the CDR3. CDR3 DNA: TGCGCCAGCAGTGATAGAAGCGGGCCAAGCACAGATACGCAGTATTTT. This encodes CASSDRSGPSTDTQYF.

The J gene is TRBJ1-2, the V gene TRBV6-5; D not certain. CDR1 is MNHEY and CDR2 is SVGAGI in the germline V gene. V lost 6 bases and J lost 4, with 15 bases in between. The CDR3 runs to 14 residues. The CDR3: CASSLEPFGYGYTF. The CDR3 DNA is TGTGCCAGCAGCCTTGAACCCTTCGGCTATGGCTACACCTTC.

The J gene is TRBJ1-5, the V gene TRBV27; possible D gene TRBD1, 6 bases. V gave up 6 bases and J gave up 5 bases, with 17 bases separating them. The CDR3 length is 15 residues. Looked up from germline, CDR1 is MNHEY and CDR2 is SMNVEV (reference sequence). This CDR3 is CASRLQGWGHQPQHF. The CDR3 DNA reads TGTGCCAGCAGACTACAGGGATGGGGCCATCAGCCCCAGCATTTT.

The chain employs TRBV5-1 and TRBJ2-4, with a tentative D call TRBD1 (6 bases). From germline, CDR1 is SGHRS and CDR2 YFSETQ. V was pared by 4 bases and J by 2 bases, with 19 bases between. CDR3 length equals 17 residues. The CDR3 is CASSPPASGVSKNIQYF. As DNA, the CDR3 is TGCGCCAGCAGCCCCCCCGCCTCAGGGGTGTCCAAAAACATTCAGTACTTC.